These T cell receptor beta chains were read from a single sample in a study of shared clonotypes between healthy human individuals. Assay: immunoSEQ multiplex PCR; the TCRdb copy retains only in-frame clones and omits some. The table records just under 350,000 clones, about 70% of them present only once. Sequenced material: memory CD4+ T cells sorted from blood. Receptors originate from a man aged 25 to 45 in good health. Each CDR3 is given with its conserved first and last residue. A clone size is listed for some rows: how often the clone was seen (once, few, many), or a class if it is expanded.

>15|TRBV9|-
CASSVDGQAGLGYTF
>14|TRBV18|-
CASSGRGFQETQYF
>14|TRBV29-1|many
CSVTQTGGSYEQYF
>14|TRBV18|-
CASSPGQFGEKLFF
>16|TRBV18|-
CASSTGVWRGQETQYF
>16|TRBV9|-
CASSPLGLAGTDTQYF
>17|TRBV14|-
CASSPPRERTITDTQYF
>14|TRBV5-5|many
CASSLAGQGLGYTF
>18|TRBV15|once
CATSREWGQGLGSYEQYF
>12|TRBV7-8|-
CASSLSGYEQYF
>14|TRBV28|-
CAGTGANSNYGYTF
>15|TRBV7-2|-
CASSFFVTRTIKAFF
>17|TRBV4-3|-
CASSQGLGGIKHNEQFF
>16|TRBV5-1|-
CASSLAQTRAYNEQFF
>13|TRBV28|-
CASSLHLNYGYTF
>12|TRBV7-9|-
CASSFFEYTQYF
>15|TRBV27|once
CASSLFSDSRYEQYF
>13|TRBV11-3|few
CASSSYPPGGYTF
>13|TRBV7-7|once
CASSQSPGNTIYF
>14|TRBV7-2|few
CASTAGGNTGELFF
>13|TRBV5-6|-
CASRRGTNEKLFF
>14|TRBV28|-
CASGELADKETQYF
>12|TRBV7-2|-
CASSFSAGEQYF
>16|TRBV6-1|-
CASSETLPGGRTEAFF
>13|TRBV5-6|-
CASSLGASETQYF
>19|TRBV5-4|-
CASSLSDWFGFDSGNTIYF
>15|TRBV5-6|-
CASSLGLAGLDEQYF
>11|TRBV28|-
CASSSLGELFF
>15|TRBV28|-
CASSRPSGYTDTQYF
>13|TRBV5-6|many
CASSREGADTQYF
>14|TRBV11-2|few
CASSLGLAYNEQFF
>15|TRBV11-2|-
CASSLASLAEYEQYF
>15|TRBV5-1|medium-sized
CASSFSGTSLNEQFF
>12|TRBV7-6|-
CASSLKPAEAFF
>13|TRBV27|-
CASSPLNSDTQYF
>11|TRBV7-8|once
CASSLVHEQYF
>14|TRBV13|-
CASSPLGGSLDAFF
>13|TRBV7-2|-
CASSQQKGNEQFF
>15|TRBV7-9|-
CASSLQVLSYNEQFF
>15|TRBV5-4|-
CASSSWDRVAYEQYF
>13|TRBV11-2|once
CASSLDRKQPQHF
>15|TRBV11-2|-
CASSYPTGSLSEQYF
>14|TRBV7-9|many
CASSSTGGAGTQYF
>11|TRBV28|-
CASSLCYEQFF
>17|TRBV5-1|once
CASSWPQGSLVQDTQYF
>14|TRBV5-4|-
CASSLDVTQETQYF
>17|TRBV28|-
CASSLAGQSGLIYGYTF
>14|TRBV30|-
CAWSVLTGGGEQYF
>14|TRBV28|few
CASEGGGGNQPQHF
>14|TRBV2|-
CASRDSTGPHGYTF
>16|TRBV9|-
CASSPRQGAYQETQYF
>15|TRBV5-4|-
CASSGLAGEQETQYF
>11|TRBV10-3|few
CATNENLEAFF
>16|TRBV5-1|-
CASSPQGGMSTDTQYF
>15|TRBV11-2|-
CASSSGTSGTETQYF